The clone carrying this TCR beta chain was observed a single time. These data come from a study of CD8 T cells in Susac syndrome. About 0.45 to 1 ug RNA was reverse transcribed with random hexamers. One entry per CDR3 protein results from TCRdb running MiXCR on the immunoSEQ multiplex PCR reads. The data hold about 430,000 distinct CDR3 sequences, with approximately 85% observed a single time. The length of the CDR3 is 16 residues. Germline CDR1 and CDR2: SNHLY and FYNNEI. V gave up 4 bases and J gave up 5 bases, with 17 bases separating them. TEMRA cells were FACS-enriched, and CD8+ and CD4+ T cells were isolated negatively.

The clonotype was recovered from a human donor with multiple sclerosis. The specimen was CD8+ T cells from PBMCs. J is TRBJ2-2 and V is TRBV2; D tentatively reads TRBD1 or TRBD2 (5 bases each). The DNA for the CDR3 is TGTGCCAGCAGTGGAGCCGGGACGGTGGGTACCGGGGAGCTGTTTTTT. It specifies CASSGAGTVGTGELFF.